This T cell receptor beta chain appears in the sequencing data of a study of kidney transplant recipient with SARS-CoV-2 infection (dated by TCRdb to about 2021). The intended sense of this specimen's time point label: pre-pandemic baseline sample and day 111 after first positive SARS-CoV-2 test. Data came from an Illumina MiSeq. Profiling of the peripheral T cell repertoire targeted human TCRbeta genes. Per the authors' processing: Beta-binomial modelling was applied to test for differential clonotype abundance so that variability over time was accounted for. Expanded clonotypes were checked against the ImmuneCODE reference database of SARS-CoV-2-associated TCRs and mapped to regions of the viral genome. Additional repertoire analyses were carried out for TRBV gene usage, CDR3 length, CDR3 amino acid overlap between time points, clonotype abundance distributions and Jaccard similarity. TCRdb handled the public reads itself, with Q25 trimming in fastp and clone calling in MiXCR, and kept productive beta chains. Identical CDR3 proteins give one entry, which carries the most common genes and DNA. These V and J calls rely on TCRdb rather than the paper's analysis. In this sample the table shows 200,000 to 250,000 distinct CDR3 sequences, under 30% of which occur a single time. Less than 8.5% of the sample goes to the ten largest clones.

From its cysteine to its phenylalanine, the CDR3 spans 18 amino acids. Only the CDR3 part of the read is kept: 54 bases, read in frame from the first base. This clonotype was seen many times. No cognate antigen has been identified for it. Base qualities were left out, and no much larger clone turns up one base away. The specimen was a blood sample, collected at baseline and between days 110 and 120 from a kidney transplant recipient. The sequence came from a male patient in his thirties who had COVID-19 and was a kidney transplant recipient. Where a transplant has occurred, the graft donor may have supplied some of the T cells. The chain is made from TRBV22-1 and TRBJ2-6; no DNA check was done on the table's D call, TRBD2. TRBV22-1 counts as a pseudogene. The DNA sequence is as follows: TGTCCTGGGAGAGACGCTAGAAAGCGAACAAAGTCGGGCCAACGTCCTGATTTC. Translated, this gives CPGRDARKRTKSGQRPDF.